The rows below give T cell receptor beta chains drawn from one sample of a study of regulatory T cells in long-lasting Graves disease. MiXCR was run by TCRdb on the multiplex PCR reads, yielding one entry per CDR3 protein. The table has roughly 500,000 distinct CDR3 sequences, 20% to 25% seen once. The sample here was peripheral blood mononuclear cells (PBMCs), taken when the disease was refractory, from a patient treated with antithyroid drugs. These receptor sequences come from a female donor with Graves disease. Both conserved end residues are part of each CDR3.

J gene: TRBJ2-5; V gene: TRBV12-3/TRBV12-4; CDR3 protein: CASSWTGASETQYF
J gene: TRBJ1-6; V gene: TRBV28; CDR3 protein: CASSLLVGGRGEDSPLHF
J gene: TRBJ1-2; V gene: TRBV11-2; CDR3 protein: CASSLRQDVCF
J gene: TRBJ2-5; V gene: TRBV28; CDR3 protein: CASSFDSRAGETQYF
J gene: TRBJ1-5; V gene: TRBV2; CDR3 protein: CASSGQGVLNQPQHF
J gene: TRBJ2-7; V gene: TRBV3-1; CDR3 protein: CASSQVSFYEQYF
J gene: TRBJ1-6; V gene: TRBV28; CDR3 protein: CASSLPRADGNSPLHF
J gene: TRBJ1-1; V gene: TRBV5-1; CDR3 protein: CASSPQPQTDGRNTEAFF
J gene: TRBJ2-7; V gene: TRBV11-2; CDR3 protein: CASSRGLTPNYEQYF
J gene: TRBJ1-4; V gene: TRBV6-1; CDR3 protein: CASSPYWGEWGKLFF
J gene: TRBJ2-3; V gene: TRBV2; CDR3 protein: CASTPTTDTQYF
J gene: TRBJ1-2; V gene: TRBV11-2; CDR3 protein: CASSSQGARSYGYTF
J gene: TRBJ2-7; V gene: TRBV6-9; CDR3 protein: CASSYWTGGHYEQYF
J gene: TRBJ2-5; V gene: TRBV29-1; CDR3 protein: CSVEVPSGTQYF